This entry concerns a single T cell receptor beta chain. The data were obtained in a study of T cells and copy number aberrations in small-cell lung cancer. This CDR3 spans 14 amino acids. Germline values: CDR1 MNHNS, CDR2 SASEGT. Between the trimmed V and J ends, which lost 3 bases and 3 bases, there was a span of 9 bases. All donors had upfront surgery without preoperative chemotherapy, radiotherapy or any immunotherapy. Method: immunoSEQ multiplex PCR; TCRdb's copy keeps in-frame clones and lacks some. In the table there are 950 to 1,100 clones, about 89% of which are singletons. What was sequenced was tumor tissue. The V and J genes are TRBV6-1 and TRBJ1-5; TRBD1 is a possible D gene (5 bases). The clonotype originates from a man in his fifties or sixties with small cell lung cancer. This CDR3 is CASSDAGFNQPQHF. CDR3 bases: TGTGCCAGCAGTGATGCAGGGTTCAATCAGCCCCAGCATTTT.